The 14 T cell receptor beta chains reported below all come from one sample, sequenced in a study of OX40 agonist ivuxolimab in advanced cancers. Clones were read by immunoSEQ multiplex PCR, and TCRdb kept only the in-frame ones, dropping some. The sample yields 85,000 to 130,000 clones, over 75% seen once. Here the sequenced sample was CD4+ or CD8+ T cells sorted from blood, taken in a trial of the OX40 agonist ivuxolimab. These receptors were collected from an adult with an advanced solid tumor such as melanoma, head and neck, liver or kidney cancer.

The chain joins TRBV5-1 to TRBJ2-7; D unresolved. Germline values: CDR1 SGHRS, CDR2 YFSETQ. This CDR3 is built from 12 residues. Trimming stripped 4 bases from V and 5 bases from J, with 10 bases between. CDR3 DNA: TGCGCCAGCAGCCTCCCCAGTGACGAGCAGTACTTC. Translating it yields CASSLPSDEQYF.

The chain joins TRBV19 to TRBJ2-7; D perhaps matches TRBD2 (6 bases). The CDR3 runs to 12 residues. V was cut by 8 bases and J by 4 bases, with 12 bases left in between. CDR1 and CDR2 (germline): LNHDA, SQIVND (reference sequence). The CDR3 coding sequence is TGTGCCAGTGGTAGCGGAGCTTACGAGCAGTACTTC. It specifies CASGSGAYEQYF.

The chain couples TRBV7-9 to TRBJ2-3, with TRBD1 as a possible D gene (6 bases). V gave up 2 bases and J gave up 5 bases, with 20 bases separating them. CDR3 size: 17 residues. CDR1 SEHNR and CDR2 FQNEAQ come from the germline V gene (reference sequence). The CDR3 here is CASSLSLVLGAGDTQYF. CDR3 DNA: TGTGCCAGCAGCTTATCTTTAGTCTTGGGGGCTGGAGATACGCAGTATTTT.

This chain links TRBV6-5 with TRBJ2-7; D unresolved. V lost 5 bases and J lost 2, with 10 bases in between. Germline loops: CDR1 MNHEY, CDR2 SVGAGI. CDR3 length: 13 residues. The CDR3 spells CASSAGSPYEQYF. In nucleotides, the CDR3 is TGTGCCAGCAGTGCCGGGTCCCCCTACGAGCAGTACTTC.

The chain is built from TRBV6-5 and TRBJ2-7; D possibly corresponds to TRBD2 (7 bases). CDR1 MNHEY and CDR2 SVGAGI come from the germline V gene. V was trimmed by 1 base and J by 6 bases, leaving 13 bases between them. CDR3 length: 14 amino acids. CDR3 coding DNA: TGTGCCAGCAGTTACTTACAGGGAGGGAGCGAGCAGTACTTC. Its translation: CASSYLQGGSEQYF.

The chain couples TRBV5-4 to TRBJ2-7; D is uncertain. Trimming left V 3 bases short and J 2 bases short, with 3 bases between. The CDR3 loop spans 11 amino acids. Germline V CDR1 and CDR2: SGHNT, YYREEE (reference sequence). The CDR3 coding sequence is TGTGCCAGCAGCTCCGCCTACGAGCAGTACTTC. Its protein is CASSSAYEQYF.

In DNA form, the CDR3 reads TGTGCCAGCAGCTCGACGGAGATAGGCACTGAAGCTTTCTTT. As protein: CASSSTEIGTEAFF. The genes are TRBV6-5 and TRBJ1-1; D is unclear. CDR1 and CDR2 from the germline V gene are MNHEY and SVGAGI. CDR3 length equals 14 residues. Trimming removed 6 bases from V and 4 bases from J, with 15 bases in between.

The chain recombines TRBV7-2 with TRBJ2-1, with 8 bases fitting TRBD2. Germline trimming cut 5 bases from V and 8 bases from J; bases unmatched to any gene: 11. Germline V gene data show CDR1 as SGHTA and CDR2 as FQGNSA. The CDR3 covers 15 residues. The CDR3 nucleotides read TGTGCCAGCAGCCCTTTCAGGACTAGCTGGGATGAGCAGTTCTTC. Translated: CASSPFRTSWDEQFF.

The rearrangement uses TRBV6-5 and TRBJ2-3; the D gene is possibly TRBD2 (6 bases). CDR1 is MNHEY and CDR2 is SVGAGI in the germline V gene. This CDR3 is 15 amino acids long. V was pared by 3 bases and J by 1 base, with 11 bases between. CDR3: CASSYRGTGTDTQYF. CDR3 bases: TGTGCCAGCAGTTATCGCGGGACGGGCACAGATACGCAGTATTTT.

This chain links TRBV27 with TRBJ2-7; D not resolved. Between the trimmed V and J ends, which lost 4 bases and 5 bases, there was a span of 15 bases. The CDR3 totals 14 residues. Germline V gene data show CDR1 as MNHEY and CDR2 as SMNVEV (reference sequence). The CDR3 DNA follows: TGTGCCAGCAGTTGGGCCCCACGGGCCAACGAGCAGTACTTC. Translation gives CASSWAPRANEQYF.

On this clone: The junction shows a germline mismatch at one end, possibly a read error. This rearrangement joins TRBV5-1 to TRBJ1-6; 8 bases are a match to TRBD1. Per the germline V gene, CDR1 is SGHRS and CDR2 is YFSETQ. The CDR3 totals 16 residues. Written as DNA, the CDR3 is TGCGCCAGCAGCCGAGACAGACAGGGGTATACTTCACCCCTCCACTTT. Its translation: CASSRDRQGYTSPLHF.

The rearrangement uses TRBV10-1 and TRBJ2-3, with D perhaps matching TRBD2 (6 bases). Trimming pared 9 bases from V and 2 bases from J, leaving 12 bases between. Germline V gene data show CDR1 as WNHNN and CDR2 as SYGVQD (reference sequence). CDR3 size: 13 residues. CDR3 protein: CASRGGPTDTQYF. The CDR3 DNA reads as TGCGCCAGTCGCGGAGGGCCCACAGATACGCAGTATTTT.

This chain joins TRBV27 and TRBJ2-7, with D possibly matching TRBD2 (6 bases). This CDR3 is built from 14 residues. The germline V and J ends were trimmed by 5 bases and 0 bases, with 11 bases remaining between them. Germline assignment: CDR1 MNHEY and CDR2 SMNVEV (reference sequence). The CDR3 DNA sequence: TGTGCCAGCAGTCGACTAGATCGCTCCTACGAGCAGTACTTC. It is translated as CASSRLDRSYEQYF.

The chain couples TRBV15 to TRBJ1-4, with a tentative D call TRBD1 (5 bases). Germline V gives CDR1 LNHNV, CDR2 YYDKDF (reference sequence). This CDR3 spans 16 amino acids. V was trimmed by 0 bases and J by 1 base, leaving 9 bases between them. In DNA, the CDR3 is TGTGCCACCAGCAGAGATGTCGGGGGAACTAATGAAAAACTGTTTTTT. This translates into CATSRDVGGTNEKLFF. The full variable domain, rest sourced from reference TRBV15 and TRBJ1-4, is DAMVIQNPRYQVTQFGKPVTLSCSQTLNHNVMYWYQQKSSQAPKLLFHYYDKDFNNEADTPDNFQSRRPNTSFCFLDIRSPGLGDTAMYLCATSRDVGGTNEKLFFGSGTQLSVL.